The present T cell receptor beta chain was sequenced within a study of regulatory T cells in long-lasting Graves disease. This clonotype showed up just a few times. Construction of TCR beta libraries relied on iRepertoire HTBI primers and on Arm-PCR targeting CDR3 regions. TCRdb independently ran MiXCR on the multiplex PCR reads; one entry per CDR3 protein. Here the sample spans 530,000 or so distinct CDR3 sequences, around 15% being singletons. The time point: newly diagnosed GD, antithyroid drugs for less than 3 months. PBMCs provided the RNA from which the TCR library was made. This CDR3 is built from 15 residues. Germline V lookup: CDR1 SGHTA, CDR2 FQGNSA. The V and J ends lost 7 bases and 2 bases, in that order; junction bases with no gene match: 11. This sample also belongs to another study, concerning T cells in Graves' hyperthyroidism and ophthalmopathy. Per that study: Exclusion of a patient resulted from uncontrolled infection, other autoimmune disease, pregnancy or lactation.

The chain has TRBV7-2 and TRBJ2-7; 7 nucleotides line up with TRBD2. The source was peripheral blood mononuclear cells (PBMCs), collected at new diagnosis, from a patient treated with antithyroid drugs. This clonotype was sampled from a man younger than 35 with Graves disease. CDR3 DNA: TGTGCCAGCACCTATGGGGGAGGGCGGACCTACGAGCAGTACTTC. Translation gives CASTYGGGRTYEQYF.